This TCR beta chain was sequenced in a study of shared clonotypes between healthy human individuals. Study-wide results and limits: Generation of non-shared clonotypes was less probable than generation of clonotypes shared by all four donors. Naive CD4 clonotype sharing across several donors was approximately 5%.

Libraries were prepared by immunoSEQ multiplex PCR; TCRdb keeps only in-frame clonotypes and omits some of them. The data show 2 million to 2.5 million clones, 90% to 97% seen once. With regard to this clone: Antigen unknown.

The CDR3 has 15 residues. J lost 7 bases, V lost 6 bases, and 9 bases had no gene match. From germline, CDR1 is MNHEY and CDR2 SMNVEV (reference sequence). The V call is TRBV27, the J call TRBJ1-6; 7 bases are shared with TRBD1. The source is a young man in good health. The sequencing input was naive CD4+ T cells sorted from blood. Documented subset: CD45RA+ positively selected. CDR3 DNA sequence: TGTGCCAGCAGAACCGGGACAGCCATAAATTCACCCCTCCACTTT. Its translation: CASRTGTAINSPLHF.